The sequence of this T cell receptor (beta chain) was determined in a study of blood T cell repertoires in COVID-19. Study context: Nucleic acid was either cDNA or gDNA, and it came from T cells, B-cell-depleted T cells, or PBMCs.

The table came from immunoSEQ multiplex PCR; TCRdb's copy has only in-frame clones and leaves some out. The profile shows 250,000 or so clones, 70% to 90% of them singletons. This CDR3 contains 13 residues. Trimming shortened V by 7 bases and J by 1 base, and 7 bases separated the two germline ends. This chain connects TRBV12-3 or TRBV12-4 to TRBJ2-2; TRBD1 is a possible D gene (5 bases). The receptor's source is a young woman with acute COVID-19. Sample: PBMCs or T cells enriched from blood (not recorded which). The CDR3 DNA is TGTGCCAGCAAAACAGGGAACACCGGGGAGCTGTTTTTT. Translating gives CASKTGNTGELFF.